The source of this TCR beta chain is a study of post-analysis software for immune sequencing data. Study-level findings and limits: Patients showed TRBV5-6, TRBV5-1 and TRBV20-1 among five TRBV segments more frequent than in controls.

Points on this clonotype: The antigen is not known.

Per germline, CDR1 SGDLS and CDR2 YYNGEE. The CDR3 is 15 residues long. The authors incorporated unique molecular identifiers into the TCR beta cDNA libraries. MiXCR, applied by TCRdb to the PCR reads, yields one record per CDR3 protein. The sample carries roughly 870,000 distinct CDR3 sequences, roughly 58% recorded once. The sequenced material came from blood. The chain has TRBV9 and TRBJ2-4; D is possibly TRBD2 (6 bases). The J call is uncertain, as TRBJ2-7 better fits the DNA end. This receptor was identified in a girl between 10 and 17 years old with multiple sclerosis. CDR3 in DNA: TGTGCCAGCAGCGTAGATAGCGGCCCCTCCTACGAGCAGTACTTC. It specifies CASSVDSGPSYEQYF.